These T cell receptor beta chains were read from a single sample in a study of cytotoxic CD8 clonotypes in ibrutinib-treated CLL. Generated by immunoSEQ multiplex PCR, the TCRdb table keeps only in-frame clones and is missing some. Found here are about 85,000 clones, more than 75% of them singletons; the top ten hold approximately 5%. Sequences were derived from PBMCs, sampled after 12 months of ibrutinib treatment. These receptors were taken from a human donor with chronic lymphocytic leukemia. Each CDR3 is given with its conserved first and last residue. Fields, in order: V gene, J gene, D gene, clone size, CDR3 protein, CDR3 DNA. D genes are given only for firm matches. Size is omitted from some rows. Given values are once, few, many or a class for expanded clones.

TRBV12-5	TRBJ1-3	-	-	CASGLGGPGNTIYF	TGTGCTAGTGGCCTGGGGGGTCCCGGAAACACCATATATTTT
TRBV2	TRBJ1-5	-	-	CASGGPAQPQHF	TGTGCCAGCGGGGGGCCCGCCCAGCCCCAGCATTTT
TRBV7-9	TRBJ1-1	-	-	CASSPGPDTEAFF	TGTGCCAGCAGCCCAGGACCGGACACTGAAGCTTTCTTT
TRBV5-1	TRBJ2-7	TRBD2	-	CASSRTTSGLEPYEQYF	TGCGCCAGCAGCCGAACCACTAGCGGACTAGAACCCTACGAGCAGTACTTC
TRBV7-9	TRBJ1-4	-	-	CASSPSRPPGEKLFF	TGTGCCAGCAGCCCCAGTAGACCCCCCGGGGAAAAACTGTTTTTT
TRBV9	TRBJ2-3	TRBD2	-	CASSVSGTSGTDTQYF	TGTGCCAGCAGCGTTTCGGGGACTAGCGGGACAGATACGCAGTATTTT
TRBV7-2	TRBJ1-2	-	-	CASSFSGGYGYTF	TGTGCCAGCAGCTTTAGTGGCGGCTATGGCTACACCTTC
TRBV28	TRBJ2-5	-	-	CASSTPDRRAETQYF	TGTGCCAGCAGTACCCCCGACAGGAGGGCAGAGACCCAGTACTTC
TRBV5-6	TRBJ1-5	-	-	CASSLASGGVGGNQPQHF	TGTGCCAGCAGCTTGGCGTCTGGGGGGGTCGGGGGGAATCAGCCCCAGCATTTT
TRBV6-5	TRBJ1-2	TRBD1	few	CASSPRQGRWGYTF	TGTGCCAGCAGTCCCCGACAGGGGCGGTGGGGCTACACCTTC
TRBV28	TRBJ2-7	-	-	CASRGDGRSYEQYF	TGTGCCAGCAGGGGCGATGGTCGCTCCTACGAGCAGTACTTC
TRBV5-1	TRBJ1-1	TRBD1	-	CASSSRQGERGTEAFF	TGCGCCAGCAGCTCCCGACAGGGGGAGCGAGGTACTGAAGCTTTCTTT
TRBV19	TRBJ2-7	-	-	CASSITLGDEQYF	TGTGCCAGTAGTATCACCCTAGGGGACGAGCAGTACTTC
TRBV20-1	TRBJ1-1	-	-	CSASGGSEAFF	TGCAGTGCTAGTGGTGGGTCTGAGGCTTTCTTT
TRBV5-6	TRBJ2-7	-	few	CASSSLRMGLSSYEQYF	TGTGCCAGCAGCTCCCTTCGGATGGGTCTGAGCTCCTACGAGCAGTACTTC
TRBV5-6	TRBJ2-5	-	-	CASSPGEVRRETQYF	TGTGCCAGCAGCCCCGGGGAGGTTAGGAGGGAGACCCAGTACTTC
TRBV19	TRBJ1-2	TRBD1	-	CASSINRGSGYTF	TGTGCCAGTAGTATCAACAGGGGTAGTGGCTACACCTTC
TRBV21-1	TRBJ1-2	-	few	CASSPPSGTSHGYTF	TGTGCCAGCAGCCCCCCCTCCGGGACTTCGCATGGCTACACCTTC
TRBV7-2	TRBJ1-1	-	many	CASSLMNTEAFF	TGTGCCAGCAGCTTAATGAACACTGAAGCTTTCTTT